The 31 T cell receptor beta chains below come from one sample, sequenced in a study of blood T cells in healthy people across ages. PCR was performed a second time for about 7 to 11 cycles using a sample-barcoded 5' primer and a J-beta primer mix. TCRdb independently ran MiXCR on the 5' RACE reads; one entry per CDR3 protein. There are about 1.6 million distinct CDR3 sequences in the sample; about 31% occur only once, and 11% lies in the top ten. Sequencing was carried out using blood. These receptors were taken from a woman in her twenties or thirties in good health.

This clonotype turned up a few times. This chain joins TRBV2 and TRBJ2-7, with a possible D match to TRBD2 (6 bases). The CDR3 length is 17 residues. V lost 5 bases to trimming and J lost 3 bases, with 23 bases between them. The germline V gene has CDR1 SNHLY and CDR2 FYNNEI. The CDR3 loop is CASSFHRGGTSGYEQYF. The CDR3 nucleotides read TGTGCCAGCAGTTTCCATCGGGGCGGGACGAGTGGCTACGAGCAGTACTTC.

This clonotype was counted a few times. CDR3 sequence reads: CASRFNRDSFNYGYTF. The CDR3 nucleotides read TGCGCCAGCAGATTCAACCGGGACAGCTTTAACTATGGCTACACCTTC. J is TRBJ1-2 and V is TRBV4-1; 7 positions match TRBD1. The CDR3 contains 16 residues. J was trimmed by 1 base and V by 6 bases; bases with no gene match: 11. Germline-derived CDR1 and CDR2 are MGHRA and YSYEKL.

This sequence joins TRBV3-1 and TRBJ2-1; 7 bases map to TRBD2. This CDR3 is 16 amino acids long. The junction had 9 bases not matched to a gene; V was cut back by 4 bases and J by 3 bases. In germline, CDR1 is LGHDT, CDR2 YNNKEL (reference sequence). The CDR3 loop reads CASSPGASGYYNEQFF. CDR3 bases: TGTGCCAGCAGCCCCGGGGCTAGCGGATACTACAATGAGCAGTTCTTC.

A remark on this clonotype: One base away lies a much larger clone, so this may be a sequencing read error. The chain combines TRBV4-1 with TRBJ2-7, with D tentatively TRBD2 (7 bases). The CDR3 runs to 13 residues. Germline lookup yields CDR1 MGHRA and CDR2 YSYEKL. Trimming took off 4 bases at V and 6 bases at J, with 13 bases between the two ends. The CDR3 reads CASSREGGVEQYF. For the CDR3, the DNA is TGCGCCAGCAGCCGGGAGGGGGGAGTCGAGCAGTACTTC.

This clonotype was recorded at least ten times. J is TRBJ2-7 and V is TRBV20-1; D might be TRBD2 (6 bases). CDR1 and CDR2 from the germline V gene are DFQATT and SNEGSKA (reference sequence). The CDR3 has 13 residues. In DNA form, the CDR3 reads TGCAGCGCTCGAGCGGGCCTCTCCTACGAGCAGTACTTC. Protein sequence: CSARAGLSYEQYF.

This clonotype was detected only once. For the CDR3, the DNA is TGTGCCAGCAGCCCAGGACTAGCGGGGAACCCTAGCACAGATACGCAGTATTTT. This gives the protein CASSPGLAGNPSTDTQYF. V and J are TRBV3-1 and TRBJ2-3; 12 nucleotides line up with TRBD2. V was clipped by 4 bases and J by 0 bases; unmatched bases: 8. In germline, CDR1 is LGHDT, CDR2 YNNKEL (reference sequence). The CDR3 spans 18 residues.

This clonotype was detected a few times. The chain uses TRBV13 and TRBJ2-5; 8 positions agree with TRBD2. After removal of 5 bases from V and 2 bases from J, the junction contained 4 bases not matched to a gene. Germline V lookup: CDR1 PRHDT, CDR2 FYEKMQ (reference sequence). This CDR3 region has 14 residues. The CDR3 coding sequence is TGTGCCAGCAGCATCAAGCGGGGGCAAGAGACCCAGTACTTC. This codes for CASSIKRGQETQYF.

This clonotype has a handful of counts. The rearrangement joins TRBV7-9 to TRBJ2-3, with 13 positions matching TRBD2. The CDR3 runs to 18 residues. Germline V CDR1 and CDR2: SEHNR, FQNEAQ (reference sequence). After removal of 10 bases from V and 6 bases from J, the junction contained 19 bases not matched to a gene. The CDR3 DNA sequence: TGTGCCACCGAGCAGGGCGGTCGGACTAGCGGGAGTGTGGATACGCAGTATTTT. Protein sequence: CATEQGGRTSGSVDTQYF.

This clonotype was seen many times. This CDR3 reads CSVAPGAGRNGHTGELFF. The CDR3 nucleotides are TGCAGCGTTGCCCCAGGGGCAGGTAGAAACGGGCACACCGGGGAGCTGTTTTTT. The V call is TRBV29-1, the J call TRBJ2-2; perhaps TRBD1 as D (6 bases). V was pared by 4 bases and J by 3 bases, with 24 bases between. CDR1 SQVTM and CDR2 ANQGSEA come from the germline V gene. The CDR3 loop spans 18 amino acids.

The chain combines TRBV30 with TRBJ2-1; D call uncertain. Germline V gene sequence: CDR1 GTSNPN, CDR2 SVGIG (reference sequence). The CDR3 has 13 amino acids. Trimming took off 4 bases at V and 0 bases at J, with 7 bases between the two ends. The DNA for the CDR3 is TGTGCCTGGATTCCCTTCTCCTACAATGAGCAGTTCTTC. Protein product: CAWIPFSYNEQFF.

This clonotype was seen at least ten times. This rearrangement joins TRBV29-1 to TRBJ1-1; maybe TRBD1 (6 bases). The CDR3 is 14 amino acids. V lost 5 bases and J 4 bases, leaving 17 bases between the germline ends. Germline lookup yields CDR1 SQVTM and CDR2 ANQGSEA. For the CDR3, the DNA is TGCAGCGTTCAAATACAGGGTGGGAGCACTGAAGCTTTCTTT. This codes for CSVQIQGGSTEAFF.

This clonotype was seen a few times. V and J are TRBV4-1 and TRBJ1-1; 7 bases fit TRBD1. The CDR3 sequence is 14 residues long. V shed 3 bases, J shed 2 bases, and the junction held 3 bases outside the gene matches. Germline lookup yields CDR1 MGHRA and CDR2 YSYEKL. The CDR3 nucleotides read TGCGCCAGCAGCCAGGACAGGTTTAACACTGAAGCTTTCTTT. Amino acids: CASSQDRFNTEAFF.

The V call is TRBV4-1, the J call TRBJ2-7; 11 bases match TRBD2. V was clipped by 6 bases and J by 5 bases; unmatched bases: 9. The CDR3 sequence is 15 residues long. Germline CDR1 is MGHRA and CDR2 is YSYEKL. CDR3 amino acids: CASRTSGNEANEQYF. The DNA for the CDR3 is TGCGCCAGCAGGACTAGCGGGAACGAAGCAAACGAGCAGTACTTC.

This clonotype was seen a handful of times. The rearrangement uses TRBV27 and TRBJ1-1; 9 bases are a match to TRBD1. V lost 5 bases to trimming and J lost 0 bases; unmatched junction nucleotides: 13. Germline V CDR1 and CDR2: MNHEY, SMNVEV (reference sequence). CDR3 size: 18 residues. In nucleotides, the CDR3 is TGTGCCAGCAGTCTTCAAGCCTTGACAGGGGGATTGAACACTGAAGCTTTCTTT. This sequence encodes CASSLQALTGGLNTEAFF.

The rearrangement joins TRBV20-1 to TRBJ1-1; TRBD1 is a possible D gene (5 bases). The germline gives CDR1 DFQATT, CDR2 SNEGSKA (reference sequence). The CDR3 consists of 13 residues. V lost 0 bases to trimming and J lost 7 bases, with 12 bases between them. CDR3 coding DNA: TGCAGTGCTAGAGATCATGGACAAGTTGAAGCTTTCTTT. Encoded protein: CSARDHGQVEAFF.

Only a few counts were recorded for this clonotype. The chain employs TRBV15 and TRBJ2-1, with 8 positions matching TRBD1. The trim removed 1 base at V and 9 bases at J, leaving 5 bases unmatched. CDR1 is LNHNV, CDR2 YYDKDF, per germline (reference sequence). This CDR3 comprises 14 residues. CDR3 residues: CATSRGGQGVEQFF. The CDR3 coding sequence is TGTGCCACCAGCAGAGGCGGACAGGGCGTTGAGCAGTTCTTC.

The chain is built from TRBV6-6 and TRBJ1-1; no reliable D call. V shed 2 bases and J shed 3 bases, with 7 bases lying between them. Germline CDR1 and CDR2: MNHNY and SVGAGI (reference sequence). The CDR3 loop spans 13 amino acids. CDR3 sequence: CASSYSPYTEAFF. The DNA for the CDR3 is TGTGCCAGCAGTTACAGTCCTTACACTGAAGCTTTCTTT.

The chain links TRBV28 to TRBJ2-7, with a possible D match to TRBD2 (6 bases). The tail of the sequence fits TRBJ2-5 better, so the J call may be wrong. This CDR3 contains 16 residues. The germline V gene has CDR1 MDHEN and CDR2 SYDVKM. The CDR3 nucleotides are TGTGCCAGCACCCCTGGCGCACTAGCCCAACAAGAGACCCAGTACTTC. The encoded protein is CASTPGALAQQETQYF.

Many counts were recorded for this clonotype. The rearrangement links TRBV29-1 to TRBJ1-2; D remains unclear. Per the germline V gene, CDR1 is SQVTM and CDR2 is ANQGSEA. This CDR3 comprises 13 residues. The ends were cut back, 0 bases at V and 4 bases at J, with 9 bases in the middle. The CDR3 loop is CSVEDWAGYGYTF. For the CDR3, the DNA is TGCAGCGTTGAAGATTGGGCCGGCTATGGCTACACCTTC.

The chain joins TRBV15 to TRBJ1-5; 11 nucleotides agree with TRBD1. The ends lost 4 bases at V and 11 bases at J; junction bases unmatched: 10. There are 15 residues in the CDR3. Germline-derived CDR1 and CDR2 are LNHNV and YYDKDF (reference sequence). The DNA for the CDR3 is TGTGCCACCAGCAACGGACAGGGGGCAGGGCAGTCCCAGCATTTT. Amino acid sequence: CATSNGQGAGQSQHF.

The V call is TRBV6-5, the J call TRBJ2-7; 11 bases match TRBD2. The germline V gene encodes CDR1 MNHEY and CDR2 SVGAGI. CDR3 length: 14 residues. J gave up 4 bases and V 6 bases, and 5 bases lay outside the gene matches. DNA for the CDR3: TGTGCCAGCAGGATGGGACTAGCGGTATACGAGCAGTACTTC. This codes for CASRMGLAVYEQYF.

Note on this clonotype: Germline and junction disagree at one end, which may indicate a read error. The chain has TRBV7-7 and TRBJ2-1; TRBD2 matches 7 bases. Looked up from germline, CDR1 is SSHAT and CDR2 is FNYEAQ (reference sequence). The CDR3 runs 14 residues. CDR3 DNA sequence: TGTGCTAGCAGCTTAGTTAGGACTAGTAGCGAGCAGTTCTTC. Translating gives CASSLVRTSSEQFF. The full variable domain, its missing parts supplied by reference TRBV7-7 and TRBJ2-1, is GAGVSQSPRYKVTKRGQDVTLRCDPISSHATLYWYQQALGQGPEFLTYFNYEAQPDKSGLPSDRFSAERPEGSISTLTIQRTEQRDSAMYRCASSLVRTSSEQFFGPGTRLTVL.

The chain couples TRBV5-6 to TRBJ2-7; D is possibly TRBD1 (6 bases). This CDR3 contains 15 residues. Trimming shortened V by 4 bases and J by 2 bases, and 16 bases separated the two germline ends. The V gene's germline CDR1 is SGHDT and CDR2 YYEEEE. The CDR3 DNA follows: TGTGCCAGCAGCACCTGGGGACACACAACCTACGAGCAGTACTTC. Amino acid sequence: CASSTWGHTTYEQYF.

The chain employs TRBV20-1 and TRBJ1-2; the D gene is possibly TRBD1 (6 bases). This CDR3 region has 16 residues. V gave up 5 bases and J gave up 5 bases, with 24 bases separating them. The germline V gene has CDR1 DFQATT and CDR2 SNEGSKA (reference sequence). CDR3 loop: CSAEAEGGLTLYGYTF. Written as DNA, the CDR3 is TGCAGTGCTGAGGCCGAGGGGGGTCTTACTTTATATGGCTACACCTTC.

This clonotype was counted a few times. The rearrangement links TRBV11-2 to TRBJ2-2; TRBD2 matches 11 bases. The V gene's germline CDR1 is SGHAT and CDR2 FQNNGV. V shed 5 bases, J shed 7 bases, and the junction held 3 bases outside the gene matches. The CDR3 has 14 amino acids. CDR3 loop: CASSRGLAGGELFF. Written as DNA, the CDR3 is TGTGCCAGCAGCCGTGGACTAGCGGGCGGGGAGCTGTTTTTT.

This chain joins TRBV20-1 and TRBJ1-5; 9 bases match TRBD1. The ends lost 8 bases at V and 6 bases at J; junction bases unmatched: 11. The CDR3 is made up of 14 amino acids. Per the germline V gene, CDR1 is DFQATT and CDR2 is SNEGSKA (reference sequence). For the CDR3, the DNA is TGCAGTACTCCAGCCGGGACAGGGTGTCAGCCCCAGCATTTT. Protein: CSTPAGTGCQPQHF.

The chain employs TRBV15 and TRBJ2-3; no reliable D call. Germline CDR1 is LNHNV and CDR2 is YYDKDF (reference sequence). The CDR3 is 13 residues long. Trimming took off 0 bases at V and 5 bases at J, with 6 bases between the two ends. CDR3: CATSRDMGDTQYF. DNA for the CDR3: TGTGCCACCAGCAGAGATATGGGAGATACGCAGTATTTT.

The chain links TRBV7-2 to TRBJ2-7, with 7 positions matching TRBD1. The CDR3 spans 12 residues. Germline CDR1 is SGHTA and CDR2 is FQGNSA. V shed 5 bases, J shed 6 bases, and the junction held 4 bases outside the gene matches. The CDR3 sequence: CASSQTGPEQYF. The CDR3, as DNA: TGTGCCAGCAGCCAGACAGGGCCCGAGCAGTACTTC.

The chain joins TRBV20-1 to TRBJ1-5; TRBD1 matches 9 bases. The CDR3 has 15 amino acids. V shed 4 bases, J shed 4 bases, and the junction held 8 bases outside the gene matches. Germline lookup yields CDR1 DFQATT and CDR2 SNEGSKA (reference sequence). The CDR3 DNA reads as TGCAGTGCTACCGAGGCCGGGACAGGGAATCAGCCCCAGCATTTT. It is translated as CSATEAGTGNQPQHF.

This clonotype has just a few counts. The rearrangement links TRBV7-9 to TRBJ2-7; unclear D gene. From germline, CDR1 is SEHNR and CDR2 FQNEAQ (reference sequence). CDR3 length: 12 amino acids. Trimming shortened V by 5 bases and J by 2 bases, and 7 bases separated the two germline ends. The CDR3 DNA follows: TGTGCCAGCAGCCCTATAACCTACGAGCAGTACTTC. Its protein is CASSPITYEQYF.

The table lists this clonotype with a few counts. The chain links TRBV27 to TRBJ2-3; D gene ambiguous. V shed 2 bases and J shed 2 bases, with 8 bases lying between them. The CDR3 length is 14 residues. Germline lookup yields CDR1 MNHEY and CDR2 SMNVEV (reference sequence). The CDR3 region is CASSLRPLTDTQYF. The CDR3 nucleotides read TGTGCCAGCAGTTTACGGCCACTCACAGATACGCAGTATTTT.